The table lists the clone carrying this T cell receptor beta chain with a few counts. The antigen is unknown. These data are taken from a study of T cell repertoires in cytomegalovirus infection. Overall study: CMV epitopes that were recently identified and HLA-C-restricted were used alongside well-studied HLA-B-restricted ones.

TCRdb reprocessed the reads via MiXCR and lists one record per CDR3 protein. The table lists around 770,000 distinct CDR3 sequences, roughly 29% of them singletons. Germline V gene data show CDR1 as DFQATT and CDR2 as SNEGSKA (reference sequence). The CDR3 has 13 amino acids. Trimming took 3 bases from V and 3 from J, leaving 11 bases between them. The rearrangement uses TRBV20-1 and TRBJ1-1, with D hard to call. The sample consisted of cultured CD8+ T cells from PBMCs, taken from culture after CMV antigen stimulation. The sequence was obtained from a human donor in good health (CMV status not recorded). Some clones in this sample may be carry-over from other donors' samples. CDR3 nucleotides: TGCAGTGCTAGTTCAGAAACGTACACTGAAGCTTTCTTT. Translation: CSASSETYTEAFF.